A selection of T cell receptor beta chains follows, all from one sample in a study of memory CD4+ T cells and cytomegalovirus serostatus. TCRdb's copy holds only in-frame clones and misses some; the assay was immunoSEQ multiplex PCR. The sample gives about 59,000 clones, about 81% of which show up once; roughly 1% is in the top ten. The specimen sequenced was memory CD4+ T cells from blood. The receptors stem from an adult in good health and CMV-seronegative. Each CDR3 is given without its conserved first and last residue. A D gene is named only where the DNA matches it firmly.

TRBV10-3 | - | AISVRDSRPYEQY
TRBV6-1 | - | ASTLGDLGNQPQH
TRBV11-3 | TRBD1 | ASSFGQGRAGYT
TRBV19 | - | ASTDRDSGSYEQY
TRBV14 | - | ASSQDRDSTYDEQF
TRBV7-3 | - | ASSLNPGANEKLF
TRBV27 | - | ASSLAGSLYEQY
TRBV5-5 | - | ASSLFGEGELF
TRBV5-1 | TRBD1 | ASSNRDRGAEAF
TRBV11-2 | - | ASSLAGSKTYEQY
TRBV6-6 | - | ASSRGTGLYEQY
TRBV27 | TRBD1 | ASRRGQGSVSPLH
TRBV30 | - | AWSVSWDQPQH
TRBV9 | - | ARLQQY
TRBV5-1 | TRBD2 | ASIRTPGGFDEQY
TRBV28 | - | ASSPPSGFWNTIY
TRBV7-9 | - | ASSALFQRTSNEKLF
TRBV11-2 | TRBD2 | ASSLFLAGGGDTQY
TRBV13 | - | ASSLGLHSNQPQH
TRBV18 | TRBD1 | ASSPARTGGLEQY
TRBV4-2 | TRBD1 | ASSHITGGSDGYT
TRBV27 | - | ASSLLASLGPQETQY
TRBV5-1 | - | ASSEGYEQY
TRBV28 | - | ASSTPTGPAF
TRBV11-3 | - | ASSLDGPTGELF
TRBV7-3 | TRBD1 | ASSSRGQGPTYGYT
TRBV5-6 | - | ASSNVGARGNQPQH
TRBV11-2 | - | ASSLTWRGYNEQF
TRBV6-6 | TRBD1 | ASRRKIQGAYEQY
TRBV7-2 | TRBD2 | ASSLDAGVGLPREQF
TRBV18 | - | ASSPIALNTEAF
TRBV7-3 | TRBD2 | ASSLLRLAGGPSPIGELF
TRBV6-1 | TRBD1 | ASSDYTGTGRYEQY
TRBV30 | - | AWSTQLGQPNTEAF
TRBV30 | - | AWSSGGTSYGYT
TRBV4-3 | TRBD1 | ASSQGRKGQQGVATNEKLF
TRBV10-3 | - | AISEPRRNTEAF
TRBV5-4 | - | ASSPSGDSYEQY
TRBV19 | - | ASSMVDYGYT
TRBV7-9 | - | ASSLGKAIAEAF
TRBV19 | TRBD2 | ASSTTGGGGETQY
TRBV11-2 | - | ASSRGTAGTQY